The clone carrying this T cell receptor beta chain was seen repeatedly, ten times or more. Its cognate antigen is unknown. This specimen comes from a study of molecular identifiers for immune sequencing clone quantification. Study-wide points: Whereas clones above 20 RNA copies held under 1% of naive-cell molecules, they held over 98% of effector molecules.

Each CDR3 protein gets one entry after TCRdb re-called the PCR reads with MiXCR. The data hold fewer than 100,000 distinct CDR3 sequences, with 21% observed a single time. Germline CDR1 is SQVTM and CDR2 is ANQGSEA. This CDR3 comprises 15 residues. Trimming took off 3 bases at V and 5 bases at J, with 16 bases between the two ends. Every naive CD8 library was made from between roughly 17,000 and 1,100,000 sorted cells with 10%, 30% or 50% RNA. In the sort, naive CD8 T cells were defined as CD8+CD4-CCR7+CD45RA+. This chain links TRBV29-1 with TRBJ2-2; D perhaps matches TRBD1 (6 bases). This TCR was sampled from a human donor in good health. Some libraries in this study had Jurkat cell RNA spiked in. What was sequenced was naive CD8+ T cells from blood, with Jurkat cell RNA spiked in. As to subset: FACS-sorted CD8+CD4-CCR7+CD45RA+ naive T cells. CDR3 nucleotides: TGCAGCGTTGACGGATTGTTAGGGGGAACCGGGGAGCTGTTTTTT. It encodes CSVDGLLGGTGELFF.